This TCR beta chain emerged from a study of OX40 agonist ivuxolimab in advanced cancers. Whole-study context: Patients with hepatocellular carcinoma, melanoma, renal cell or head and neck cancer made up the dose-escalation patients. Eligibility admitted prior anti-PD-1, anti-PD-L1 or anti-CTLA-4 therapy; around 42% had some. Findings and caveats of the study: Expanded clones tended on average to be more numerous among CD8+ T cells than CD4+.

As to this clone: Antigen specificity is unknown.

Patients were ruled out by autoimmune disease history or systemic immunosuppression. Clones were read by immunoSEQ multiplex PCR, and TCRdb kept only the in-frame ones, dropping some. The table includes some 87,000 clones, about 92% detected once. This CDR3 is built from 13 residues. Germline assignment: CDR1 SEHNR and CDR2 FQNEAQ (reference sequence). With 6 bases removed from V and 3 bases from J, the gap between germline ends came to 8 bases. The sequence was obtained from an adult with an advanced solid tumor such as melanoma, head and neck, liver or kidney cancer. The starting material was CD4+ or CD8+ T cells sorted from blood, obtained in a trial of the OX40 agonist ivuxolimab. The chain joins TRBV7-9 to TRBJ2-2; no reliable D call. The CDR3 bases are TGTGCCAGCAGGTTACTTGACACCGGGGAGCTGTTTTTT. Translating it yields CASRLLDTGELFF.